This entry lists 21 T cell receptor beta chains sequenced from one sample in a study of blood T cell repertoires in COVID-19 (dated by TCRdb to the early 2020s). The library was made by the immunoSEQ multiplex PCR assay. This immuneACCESS table, as held by TCRdb, lists in-frame sequences with V and J called but not all clones. Of the missing ones, under half trace to an unresolved V gene in checked studies; the others have no known cause. The sample profile shows about 100,000 clones; 80% to 85% of them were found once. The ten largest clones add up to 4% to 5.5% of the sample. The specimen sequenced was peripheral blood. The source is a man between 65 and 85 years old with acute or convalescent COVID-19.

The genes are TRBV5-1 and TRBJ1-1; TRBD1 might be the D (5 bases). This CDR3 spans 16 amino acids. Trimming took off 0 bases at V and 5 bases at J, with 17 bases between the two ends. Looked up from germline, CDR1 is SGHRS and CDR2 is YFSETQ. The CDR3 coding sequence is TGCGCCAGCAGCTTGGAGGCCGGGACTCGAGAGACTGAAGCTTTCTTT. It specifies CASSLEAGTRETEAFF.

The chain uses TRBV7-9 and TRBJ2-5; the match to TRBD1 covers 10 bases. The V and J ends lost 5 bases and 3 bases, in that order; junction bases with no gene match: 9. Germline V CDR1 and CDR2: SEHNR, FQNEAQ (reference sequence). CDR3 length: 16 amino acids. CDR3: CASSKDLGTGEETQYF. The CDR3 nucleotides read TGTGCCAGCAGCAAAGATCTAGGGACAGGGGAAGAGACCCAGTACTTC.

The genes are TRBV6-1 and TRBJ1-2, with TRBD1 matching over 7 bases. Germline V lookup: CDR1 MNHNS, CDR2 SASEGT. Trimming removed 8 bases from V and 2 bases from J; junction bases left unmatched: 2. The CDR3 covers 12 residues. CDR3 bases: TGTGCCAGCGGGACAGTGAACTATGGCTACACCTTC. This gives the protein CASGTVNYGYTF.

V usage is TRBV19 and J usage is TRBJ2-4; tentative D call: TRBD2 (6 bases). V lost 6 bases and J lost 4, with 13 bases in between. Germline CDR1 LNHDA, CDR2 SQIVND (reference sequence). CDR3 size: 14 residues. The CDR3 DNA reads TGTGCCAGTAGAGACGGACTACCAAAAAACATTCAGTACTTC. Translating it yields CASRDGLPKNIQYF. The complete variable domain, with remaining parts taken from reference TRBV19 and TRBJ2-4, reads DGGITQSPKYLFRKEGQNVTLSCEQNLNHDAMYWYRQDPGQGLRLIYYSQIVNDFQKGDIAEGYSVSREKKESFPLTVTSAQKNPTAFYLCASRDGLPKNIQYFGAGTRLSVL.

The chain links TRBV19 to TRBJ2-5; 8 bases fit TRBD2. V shed 3 bases and J 2 bases; nucleotides not matched to a gene: 14. Germline lookup yields CDR1 LNHDA and CDR2 SQIVND (reference sequence). This CDR3 is built from 18 residues. The CDR3 nucleotides are TGTGCCAGTAGTATGATGGCGGGGGGACCCCTCAGTCAAGAGACCCAGTACTTC. It specifies CASSMMAGGPLSQETQYF.

This chain connects TRBV6-6 to TRBJ1-4; 10 nucleotides align to TRBD1. From germline, CDR1 is MNHNY and CDR2 SVGAGI (reference sequence). The CDR3 sequence is 15 residues long. V gave up 5 bases and J gave up 4 bases; unmatched junction bases: 4. CDR3 coding DNA: TGTGCCAGCAGTCCCCGGGACAGGGGTAATGAAAAACTGTTTTTT. It specifies CASSPRDRGNEKLFF.

The chain couples TRBV5-4 to TRBJ2-1; D is perhaps TRBD2 (6 bases). The length of the CDR3 is 15 residues. V lost 3 bases to trimming and J lost 7 bases, with 17 bases between them. Germline-derived CDR1 and CDR2 are SGHNT and YYREEE (reference sequence). CDR3: CASSSEVRRGNEQFF. DNA of the CDR3: TGTGCCAGCAGCTCGGAGGTACGCCGGGGGAATGAGCAGTTCTTC.

The chain couples TRBV6-2 or TRBV6-3 to TRBJ1-1, with 8 bases aligning to TRBD1. Germline V gene lookup returns CDR1 MNHEY and CDR2 SVGEGT. The CDR3 extends over 13 amino acids. V trimming: 5 bases; J trimming: 5 bases; junction bases outside the gene matches: 4. Here the CDR3 reads CASSQGAGTEAFF. Written as DNA, the CDR3 is TGTGCCAGCAGTCAGGGGGCCGGGACTGAAGCTTTCTTT.

V and J are TRBV3-1 (or the pseudogene TRBV3-2) and TRBJ1-1, with TRBD1 matching over 9 bases. After removal of 5 bases from V and 4 bases from J, the junction contained 5 bases not matched to a gene. Germline CDR1 LGHDT, CDR2 YNNKEL (reference sequence). CDR3 size: 14 residues. In DNA, the CDR3 is TGTGCCAGCAGCTTACAGGGGGCCTTCACTGAAGCTTTCTTT. Its protein product is CASSLQGAFTEAFF.

The chain employs TRBV5-1 and TRBJ1-3; perhaps TRBD1 as D (6 bases). The V end was cut by 2 bases, the J end by 0 bases, with 15 bases between. CDR3 length: 17 residues. CDR1 is SGHRS, CDR2 YFSETQ, per germline. CDR3: CASSFFPRDNSGNTIYF. CDR3 coding DNA: TGCGCCAGCAGCTTTTTCCCACGGGACAACTCTGGAAACACCATATATTTT.

The CDR3 bases are TGTGCCAGCAGTGCCCGGGACAGGGGGTCCAATGAGCAGTTCTTC. Translated: CASSARDRGSNEQFF. This chain links TRBV9 with TRBJ2-1; 11 nucleotides match TRBD1. Trimming at V came to 5 bases and at J to 6 bases, leaving 7 bases not matched to a gene. CDR1 and CDR2 from the germline V gene are SGDLS and YYNGEE. The CDR3 loop spans 15 amino acids.

This chain connects TRBV6-4 to TRBJ1-2; D is perhaps TRBD1 (6 bases). The CDR3 spans 15 residues. Per the germline V gene, CDR1 is MRHNA and CDR2 is SNTAGT. V gave up 6 bases and J gave up 2 bases, with 16 bases separating them. CDR3 in DNA: TGTGCCAGCAGCCCTACCATCGGACAGAACTATGGCTACACCTTC. Protein: CASSPTIGQNYGYTF.

This chain connects TRBV10-2 to TRBJ2-1; D is unresolved. This CDR3 is built from 15 residues. Trimming removed 6 bases from V and 0 bases from J, with 12 bases in between. The V gene's germline CDR1 is WSHSY and CDR2 SAAADI. CDR3 loop: CASRVESSSYNEQFF. The CDR3 DNA sequence: TGCGCCAGCAGGGTCGAATCCAGCTCCTACAATGAGCAGTTCTTC.

The chain carries TRBV5-1 and TRBJ1-4; TRBD1 aligns across 7 bases. V was pared by 2 bases and J by 3 bases, with 1 base of the junction left unmatched. The CDR3 contains 14 residues. Germline lookup yields CDR1 SGHRS and CDR2 YFSETQ. CDR3 nucleotide sequence: TGCGCCAGCAGCTTTCAGGGGGCTAATGAAAAACTGTTTTTT. The encoded protein is CASSFQGANEKLFF.

This chain links TRBV10-3 with TRBJ2-7, with TRBD2 identical over 10 bases. The CDR3 spans 13 residues. Germline CDR1 is ENHRY and CDR2 is SYGVKD. J lost 7 bases, V lost 7 bases, and 7 bases had no gene match. The CDR3 DNA reads TGTGCCATCATGGCTAGCGGGGGCTCTGAGCAGTACTTC. Translated: CAIMASGGSEQYF.

The table lists this clone with a few counts. The chain combines TRBV5-1 with TRBJ1-2; 8 bases match TRBD1. This CDR3 spans 16 amino acids. The V segment lost 0 bases and the J segment 4 bases; nucleotides outside the gene matches: 8. Germline CDR1 SGHRS, CDR2 YFSETQ. CDR3 DNA sequence: TGCGCCAGCAGCTTGGGACTGGGGGGACAGGCCTATGGCTACACCTTC. This sequence encodes CASSLGLGGQAYGYTF.

V usage is TRBV19 and J usage is TRBJ1-5, with 8 bases fitting TRBD1. Trimming at V came to 5 bases and at J to 1 base, leaving 10 bases not matched to a gene. The V gene's germline CDR1 is LNHDA and CDR2 SQIVND (reference sequence). The CDR3 sequence is 17 residues long. The CDR3 DNA reads as TGTGCCAGTAGTGGCGGGAATCAGGGGGCAAGCAATCAGCCCCAGCATTTT. Its translation: CASSGGNQGASNQPQHF.

V gene TRBV12-5 combines with J gene TRBJ2-2, with D tentatively TRBD2 (5 bases). Per germline, CDR1 LGHNT and CDR2 FRNRAP. The CDR3 is 14 amino acids. Trimming took off 0 bases at V and 5 bases at J, with 7 bases between the two ends. The CDR3 protein is CASGLVPGTGELFF. Here the CDR3 DNA reads TGTGCTAGTGGTTTGGTTCCGGGGACCGGGGAGCTGTTTTTT.

This clone was seen just once. This chain uses TRBV6-1 with TRBJ1-2, with D possibly being TRBD1 (5 bases). CDR1 and CDR2 (germline): MNHNS, SASEGT. This CDR3 is built from 13 residues. The V end lost 1 base, the J end lost 4 bases, and 7 bases lay between the germline ends. The chain's CDR3 is CASSEEGAYGYTF. In DNA form, the CDR3 reads TGTGCCAGCAGTGAAGAAGGGGCCTATGGCTACACCTTC.

This clone was detected only once. The genes are TRBV7-9 and TRBJ1-5; 10 bases match TRBD1. Germline CDR1 reads SEHNR; CDR2 reads FQNEAQ (reference sequence). The CDR3 consists of 15 residues. V gave up 4 bases and J gave up 6 bases; unmatched junction bases: 6. CDR3 loop: CASSSGQGGGQPQHF. The CDR3, as DNA: TGTGCCAGCAGCTCCGGACAGGGGGGCGGTCAGCCCCAGCATTTT.

V usage is TRBV6-5 and J usage is TRBJ1-5; 7 bases are a match to TRBD1. The CDR3 has 14 residues. Germline V gene lookup returns CDR1 MNHEY and CDR2 SVGAGI. Trimming removed 6 bases from V and 5 bases from J; junction bases left unmatched: 7. CDR3: CASSFNRGDQPQHF. CDR3 sequence (DNA): TGTGCCAGCAGCTTTAACAGGGGAGATCAGCCCCAGCATTTT.